The clone carrying this T cell receptor (beta chain) has a handful of counts. From the RACE reads, TCRdb called clonotypes with MiXCR, one entry per CDR3 protein. The sample includes more than 95,000 distinct CDR3 sequences, 9.5% to 13% of them seen just once. Described time point: patch test 1, 2 weeks after DPC sensitization. Treatment here: therapeutic diphenylcyclopropenone sensitization with weekly scalp DPC. The data are from a study of human T cells and chemical hapten exposure. The CDR3 runs to 16 residues. The V segment lost 6 bases and the J segment 1 base; nucleotides outside the gene matches: 5.

Here the sequenced sample was whole blood, taken in connection with sensitization to the hapten diphenylcyclopropenone (DPC). This sequence joins TRBV12-3 or TRBV12-4 and TRBJ2-6; 8 nucleotides align to TRBD1. This receptor was taken from a woman in her fifties or sixties with alopecia areata. Some clones in this sample may be carry-over from other donors' samples. The CDR3 is CASSGQGTSGANVLTF. For the CDR3, the DNA is TGTGCCAGCAGCGGACAGGGAACATCTGGGGCCAACGTCCTGACTTTC.